Shown below are 14 T cell receptor beta chains from a single sample sequenced in a study of T cell responses to AZD1222 COVID-19 vaccine. TCRdb's table, derived via immunoSEQ multiplex PCR, lists solely in-frame clones and lacks some. The sample lists some 150,000 clones, roughly 90% occurring once. The sequenced sample was peripheral blood, obtained 28 days after the second AZD1222 dose. These TCRs come from an adult who received the AZD1222 COVID-19 vaccine.

Concerning this clone itself: The sample contains more than one DNA sequence encoding this CDR3. The V call is TRBV19, the J call TRBJ2-3; D unclear. The length of the CDR3 is 12 residues. CDR1 and CDR2 (germline): LNHDA, SQIVND (reference sequence). The ends were cut back, 5 bases at V and 3 bases at J, with 6 bases in the middle. CDR3: CASSWGTDTQYF. For the CDR3, the DNA is TGTGCCAGTAGTTGGGGAACAGATACGCAGTATTTT.

This rearrangement joins TRBV18 to TRBJ2-7; D is unclear. This CDR3 is 16 amino acids long. Germline values: CDR1 KGHSH, CDR2 LQKENI. The germline V and J ends were trimmed by 2 bases and 1 base, with 15 bases remaining between them. CDR3: CASSPYGVVRSYEQYF. The CDR3 nucleotides read TGTGCCAGCTCACCATATGGGGTAGTCAGATCCTACGAGCAGTACTTC.

This clone was seen once. The chain links TRBV7-2 to TRBJ1-2; D is uncertain. Germline loops: CDR1 SGHTA, CDR2 FQGNSA. Trimming shortened V by 1 base and J by 1 base, and 10 bases separated the two germline ends. The CDR3 runs to 15 residues. CDR3 sequence (DNA): TGTGCCAGCAGCTTAGGGGGAGGAGGTAACTATGGCTACACCTTC. Encoded protein: CASSLGGGGNYGYTF.

This chain joins TRBV4-3 and TRBJ2-1; D gene ambiguous. There are 16 residues in the CDR3. The ends were cut back, 0 bases at V and 2 bases at J, with 11 bases in the middle. Germline loops: CDR1 LGHNA, CDR2 YSLEER. CDR3 residues: CASSQDSSSAYNEQFF. CDR3 coding DNA: TGCGCCAGCAGCCAAGATTCGTCCAGCGCCTACAATGAGCAGTTCTTC.

The chain uses TRBV5-8 and TRBJ2-1; D uncertain. Trimming left V 0 bases short and J 7 bases short, with 11 bases between. Germline V gene sequence: CDR1 SGHTS, CDR2 YDEGEE. There are 14 residues in the CDR3. This CDR3 reads CASSLAFMANEQFF. CDR3 sequence (DNA): TGTGCCAGCAGCTTGGCTTTTATGGCGAATGAGCAGTTCTTC.

Only one count was recorded for this clone. V usage is TRBV14 and J usage is TRBJ2-7; TRBD2 matches 8 bases. The CDR3 sequence is 13 residues long. The ends lost 3 bases at V and 5 bases at J; junction bases unmatched: 3. Germline-derived CDR1 and CDR2 are SGHDN and FVKESK. Here the CDR3 reads CASSHPAGDEQYF. The CDR3 DNA follows: TGTGCCAGCAGCCATCCAGCGGGAGACGAGCAGTACTTC. The full variable domain, with the rest looked up from reference TRBV14 and TRBJ2-7, is EAGVTQFPSHSVIEKGQTVTLRCDPISGHDNLYWYRRVMGKEIKFLLHFVKESKQDESGMPNNRFLAERTGGTYSTLKVQPAELEDSGVYFCASSHPAGDEQYFGPGTRLTVT.

This chain connects TRBV28 to TRBJ1-2; maybe TRBD1 (6 bases). V was cut by 6 bases and J by 4 bases, with 18 bases left in between. This CDR3 comprises 15 residues. Germline values: CDR1 MDHEN, CDR2 SYDVKM. CDR3 DNA: TGTGCCAGCAGAACCCCCGGACAGCCCGTCTATGGCTACACCTTC. This codes for CASRTPGQPVYGYTF.

CDR3: CASSLGGGLRPYEQYF. CDR3 coding DNA: TGCGCCAGCAGCTTGGGGGGCGGCCTCCGACCCTACGAGCAGTACTTC. The chain uses TRBV5-1 and TRBJ2-7; a weak D match, TRBD1 (5 bases). CDR1 is SGHRS and CDR2 is YFSETQ in the germline V gene. This CDR3 region has 16 residues. The V end was cut by 0 bases, the J end by 2 bases, with 15 bases between.

The chain recombines TRBV12-3 or TRBV12-4 with TRBJ2-2; 7 bases are shared with TRBD2. V lost 4 bases, J lost 5 bases, and 1 base stayed unmatched. CDR3 size: 13 residues. The DNA for the CDR3 is TGTGCCAGCAGTTGGGAGGGTACCGGGGAGCTGTTTTTT. It specifies CASSWEGTGELFF.

The chain carries TRBV20-1 and TRBJ2-3; TRBD2 aligns across 14 bases. The length of the CDR3 is 19 residues. CDR1 and CDR2 from the germline V gene are DFQATT and SNEGSKA (reference sequence). V shed 3 bases, J shed 2 bases, and the junction held 13 bases outside the gene matches. The CDR3 reads CSASRLAGGPRGDTDTQYF. The CDR3, as DNA: TGCAGTGCTAGTAGACTAGCGGGAGGGCCGCGGGGAGACACAGATACGCAGTATTTT.

The V and J genes are TRBV6-6 and TRBJ1-3; D not certain. Germline V gene sequence: CDR1 MNHNY, CDR2 SVGAGI (reference sequence). V lost 0 bases and J 2 bases, leaving 11 bases between the germline ends. This CDR3 has 16 residues. CDR3 bases: TGTGCCAGCAGTTACTCGGTCCCTTTTACTGGAAACACCATATATTTT. It codes for CASSYSVPFTGNTIYF.

The chain uses TRBV10-3 and TRBJ2-2; D may be TRBD1 or TRBD2 (5 bases each). The germline V gene encodes CDR1 ENHRY and CDR2 SYGVKD. V shed 10 bases and J shed 3 bases, with 15 bases lying between them. The CDR3 consists of 14 residues. The CDR3 region is CATRDGVDTGELFF. The CDR3 nucleotides are TGTGCCACCCGGGACGGGGTGGACACCGGGGAGCTGTTTTTT.

With respect to this clone: Compared with germline, one end of the junction differs, possibly owing to a read error. This CDR3 reads CASRLGPPSGRPENEQFF. CDR3 bases: TGTGCCAGCAGGTTGGGCCCTCCTAGCGGGAGGCCGGAGAATGAGCAGTTCTTC. The chain is built from TRBV5-8 and TRBJ2-1; 11 bases are a match to TRBD2. This CDR3 has 18 amino acids. Germline lookup yields CDR1 SGHTS and CDR2 YDEGEE.

V gene TRBV7-9 combines with J gene TRBJ2-1, with TRBD2 matching 9 bases. This CDR3 has 15 residues. CDR1 and CDR2 (germline): SEHNR, FQNEAQ (reference sequence). V lost 4 bases to trimming and J lost 8 bases; unmatched junction nucleotides: 9. The CDR3 loop reads CASSSAGGPIYEQFF. Here the CDR3 DNA reads TGTGCCAGCAGCTCCGCGGGAGGGCCGATTTATGAGCAGTTCTTC.